The present TCR beta chain was sequenced within a study of blood T cell repertoires in COVID-19. Across the study: From the United States, Italy and Spain came samples of acute and convalescent COVID-19. PBMCs, B-cell-depleted T cells, or T cells were the source of the cDNA or gDNA that made up the material.

Methods used by the authors: Reference gene primer amplification yielded estimated nucleated cell counts. Assay used: immunoSEQ multiplex PCR; TCRdb lists only in-frame clones, some missing. V, J and clone size derive from that table, while D and trimming were established from the DNA sequence. Counted here are about 670,000 clones, 90% occurring once; the ten biggest clones make up approximately 0.3%. The CDR3 covers 16 residues. V gave up 4 bases and J gave up 2 bases, with 15 bases separating them. The germline V gene has CDR1 SGHRS and CDR2 YFSETQ. The sequenced sample was peripheral blood. This sequence joins TRBV5-1 and TRBJ2-2; maybe TRBD1 (5 bases). The clonotype comes from a woman younger than 35 with acute or convalescent COVID-19. The CDR3 spells CASSPDPDRNTGELFF. CDR3 DNA: TGCGCCAGCAGCCCCGATCCTGACAGAAACACCGGGGAGCTGTTTTTT.